This TCR beta chain came from a study of blood T cell repertoires in COVID-19. Study overall: Italy, Spain and the United States were the sources of the convalescent and acute COVID-19 samples.

The CDR3 has 15 amino acids. The germline V gene has CDR1 SEHNR and CDR2 FQNEAQ (reference sequence). V was shortened by 2 bases and J by 8 bases, with 18 bases between the two germline ends. In the study's own analysis: Researchers report that nucleated cell counts were estimated from reference gene primer amplification. Sequenced by immunoSEQ multiplex PCR; TCRdb stores in-frame clones only, minus some. The D gene and trimming were derived from the DNA, and the V and J assignments and clone size from that table. The sample has 150,000 to 200,000 clones, 80% to 90% seen once. The sample comprised peripheral blood. The chain combines TRBV7-9 with TRBJ1-1; D remains unclear. This clonotype was obtained from a man in his 60s with acute or convalescent COVID-19. Written as DNA, the CDR3 is TGTGCCAGCAGCTTATACAAACCCGAGCGGCCAGAAGCTTTCTTT. This encodes CASSLYKPERPEAFF.